The 27 T cell receptor beta chains reported below all come from one sample, sequenced in a study of memory B cells and T cells in multiple sclerosis. Here immunoSEQ multiplex PCR was the method, and the copy in TCRdb shows in-frame clones only, minus some. Of about 7,600 clones listed, roughly 61% are singletons. What was sequenced was memory (CD45RO+) CD8+ T cells from blood. The receptors derive from a human donor with multiple sclerosis.

J is TRBJ2-2 and V is TRBV27; 10 nucleotides align to TRBD2. Trimming at V came to 3 bases and at J to 4 bases, leaving 2 bases not matched to a gene. The CDR3 has 15 residues. Germline values: CDR1 MNHEY, CDR2 SMNVEV (reference sequence). The CDR3 sequence is CASSFRTSGTGELFF. The CDR3 DNA reads TGTGCCAGCAGTTTTCGGACTAGCGGCACCGGGGAGCTGTTTTTT.

This clone turned up a few times. The sample holds other DNA sequences that translate to the same CDR3. The gene calls are TRBV2 and TRBJ2-7, with a possible D match to TRBD2 (7 bases). Trimming removed 6 bases at V and 7 bases at J, with 13 bases between. This CDR3 is 12 amino acids long. Germline values: CDR1 SNHLY, CDR2 FYNNEI. DNA of the CDR3: TGTGCCAGCAGGGGGGGGGCGCGGGAGCAGTACTTC. As protein: CASRGGAREQYF.

This clone was recorded once. The DNA of the CDR3 is TGTGCCAGCAGTGAAGCTGGCAGGGCCCAGAACACTGAAGCTTTCTTT. This translates into CASSEAGRAQNTEAFF. The chain carries TRBV6-1 and TRBJ1-1, with D possibly being TRBD1 (5 bases). The V end lost 0 bases, the J end lost 1 base, and 12 bases lay between the germline ends. This CDR3 region has 16 residues. From germline, CDR1 is MNHNS and CDR2 SASEGT.

V is TRBV7-9 and J is TRBJ2-5; TRBD1 might be the D (6 bases). The DNA end is a closer match to TRBJ2-7, so the J assignment may be wrong. Germline lookup yields CDR1 SEHNR and CDR2 FQNEAQ (reference sequence). CDR3 size: 16 residues. In nucleotides, the CDR3 is TGTGCCAGCAGCTTTGCAGGGGAAAGCTTAGGCGACGAGCAGTACTTC. It codes for CASSFAGESLGDEQYF.

The count of this clone is one. At one boundary the junction diverges from the germline segment, which might be a read error. The chain combines TRBV5-4 with TRBJ2-4, with D possibly being TRBD2 (7 bases). CDR1 SGHNT and CDR2 YYREEE come from the germline V gene (reference sequence). The CDR3 sequence is 13 residues long. CDR3 amino acids: CASSWGGTSLRDF. Written as DNA, the CDR3 is TGTGCCAGCAGCTGGGGGGGGACAAGCCTCCGGGACTTC.

This clone was detected a few times. The chain carries TRBV9 and TRBJ1-1; D ambiguous. V lost 0 bases, J lost 8 bases, and 8 bases lay in between. The CDR3 runs 12 residues. Germline values: CDR1 SGDLS, CDR2 YYNGEE. CDR3 region: CASSVGADEAFF. In nucleotides, the CDR3 is TGTGCCAGCAGCGTAGGGGCAGACGAAGCTTTCTTT. Looking up the rest from reference TRBV9 and TRBJ1-1 gives the full variable domain: DSGVTQTPKHLITATGQRVTLRCSPRSGDLSVYWYQQSLDQGLQFLIQYYNGEERAKGNILERFSAQQFPDLHSELNLSSLELGDSALYFCASSVGADEAFFGQGTRLTVV.

The chain carries TRBV29-1 and TRBJ1-1; 10 bases agree with TRBD1. Germline-derived CDR1 and CDR2 are SQVTM and ANQGSEA. The CDR3 sequence is 13 residues long. V shed 1 base and J 7 bases; nucleotides not matched to a gene: 3. The CDR3 protein is CSVEGQGAVEAFF. The DNA for the CDR3 is TGCAGCGTTGAAGGACAGGGGGCGGTTGAAGCTTTCTTT.

The chain couples TRBV28 to TRBJ2-1; D unclear. Trimming removed 8 bases at V and 5 bases at J, with 7 bases between. Germline-derived CDR1 and CDR2 are MDHEN and SYDVKM. This CDR3 is 11 amino acids long. CDR3 in amino acids: CASSDNNEQFF. The CDR3 DNA reads TGTGCCAGCTCAGACAACAATGAGCAGTTCTTC. Filled out from reference TRBV28 and TRBJ2-1, the complete variable domain reads DVKVTQSSRYLVKRTGEKVFLECVQDMDHENMFWYRQDPGLGLRLIYFSYDVKMKEKGDIPEGYSVSREKKERFSLILESASTNQTSMYLCASSDNNEQFFGPGTRLTVL.

This chain joins TRBV5-5 and TRBJ2-5; a weak D match, TRBD1 (6 bases). The CDR3 has 14 amino acids. The germline V and J ends were trimmed by 1 base and 5 bases, with 12 bases remaining between them. CDR1 SGHKS and CDR2 YYEKEE come from the germline V gene (reference sequence). The CDR3 DNA is TGTGCCAGCAGCTTGTACGGGCAGGGGGAGACCCAGTACTTC. As protein: CASSLYGQGETQYF.

In this sample, this clone turned up a few times. The conserved final phenylalanine or tryptophan is absent from the CDR3, which likely points to a read error. The V and J genes are TRBV18 and TRBJ2-7; TRBD1 agrees at 10 bases. The CDR3 loop spans 17 amino acids. The ends lost 6 bases at V and 3 bases at J; junction bases unmatched: 14. In germline, CDR1 is KGHSH, CDR2 LQKENI. CDR3 coding DNA: TGTGCCAGCTCGTACACCAGGGGGGACAGGGGAGGCTACGAGCAGTACTCC. Translated: CASSYTRGDRGGYEQYS.

This chain connects TRBV28 to TRBJ2-5; the D is unclear. CDR1 MDHEN and CDR2 SYDVKM come from the germline V gene. V was cut by 6 bases and J by 1 base, with 15 bases left in between. The CDR3 is 15 amino acids. The DNA of the CDR3 is TGTGCCAGCAGAAACCTCTCCCCGGGCCAAGAGACCCAGTACTTC. It yields the protein CASRNLSPGQETQYF.

The rearrangement uses TRBV4-1 and TRBJ2-1, with 8 bases lining up with TRBD1. Trimming removed 4 bases from V and 8 bases from J; junction bases left unmatched: 7. CDR1 MGHRA and CDR2 YSYEKL come from the germline V gene. This CDR3 contains 14 residues. The CDR3 DNA reads as TGCGCCAGCAGCCCTGGACAGGGTGCAGATGAGCAGTTCTTC. Translating gives CASSPGQGADEQFF.

This clone appeared a few times. The chain recombines TRBV4-1 with TRBJ2-7; no clear D gene. Between the trimmed V and J ends, which lost 5 bases and 2 bases, there was a span of 13 bases. CDR3 size: 14 residues. The V gene's germline CDR1 is MGHRA and CDR2 YSYEKL. CDR3 sequence reads: CASSSGPGPYEQYF. In DNA, the CDR3 is TGCGCCAGCAGCTCAGGCCCAGGCCCCTACGAGCAGTACTTC.

This clone is judged large (0.1 to 1%). The chain links TRBV4-1 to TRBJ1-1; the D gene is possibly TRBD1 (5 bases). Germline V gene lookup returns CDR1 MGHRA and CDR2 YSYEKL. The CDR3 totals 13 residues. With 0 bases removed from V and 10 bases from J, the gap between germline ends came to 12 bases. CDR3 in amino acids: CASSQDGGGTAFF. In nucleotides, the CDR3 is TGCGCCAGCAGCCAAGATGGGGGAGGGACAGCTTTCTTT.

This clone is a singleton in its sample. The rearrangement links TRBV2 to TRBJ1-2, with TRBD1 identical over 7 bases. CDR3 length: 13 amino acids. The V segment lost 7 bases and the J segment 3 bases; nucleotides outside the gene matches: 5. Germline values: CDR1 SNHLY, CDR2 FYNNEI. In DNA form, the CDR3 reads TGTGCCAGCAAGATTACAGGGGACTATGGCTACACCTTC. Translating it yields CASKITGDYGYTF. The whole variable domain, filled in from reference TRBV2 and TRBJ1-2, reads EPEVTQTPSHQVTQMGQEVILRCVPISNHLYFYWYRQILGQKVEFLVSFYNNEISEKSEIFDDQFSVERPDGSNFTLKIRSTKLEDSAMYFCASKITGDYGYTFGSGTRLTVV.

This chain connects TRBV6-1 to TRBJ2-2; TRBD1 matches at 9 bases. V dropped 4 bases and J dropped 6; count of bases not matched to a gene: 3. CDR3 length: 14 amino acids. Per the germline V gene, CDR1 is MNHNS and CDR2 is SASEGT. This CDR3 is CASSGQGEAGELFF. For the CDR3, the DNA is TGTGCCAGCAGTGGACAGGGGGAAGCCGGGGAGCTGTTTTTT.

Only one count was recorded for this clone. This sequence joins TRBV7-2 and TRBJ1-2; 8 bases line up with TRBD1. This CDR3 is built from 15 residues. V trimming: 5 bases; J trimming: 4 bases; junction bases outside the gene matches: 9. Per the germline V gene, CDR1 is SGHTA and CDR2 is FQGNSA. Here the CDR3 reads CASSAAPGGGYGYTF. CDR3 nucleotide sequence: TGTGCCAGCAGCGCAGCCCCAGGGGGCGGCTATGGCTACACCTTC. The full variable domain, with the rest looked up from reference TRBV7-2 and TRBJ1-2, is GAGVSQSPSNKVTEKGKDVELRCDPISGHTALYWYRQSLGQGLEFLIYFQGNSAPDKSGLPSDRFSAERTGGSVSTLTIQRTQQEDSAVYLCASSAAPGGGYGYTFGSGTRLTVV.

The chain has TRBV9 and TRBJ1-1; 7 bases are a match to TRBD1. Germline trimming cut 3 bases from V and 8 bases from J; bases unmatched to any gene: 10. CDR1 SGDLS and CDR2 YYNGEE come from the germline V gene. The CDR3 sequence is 14 residues long. DNA for the CDR3: TGTGCCAGCAGCGGATTGACAGGGCCCGGAGAAGCTTTCTTT. This sequence encodes CASSGLTGPGEAFF.

In its sample, this clone ranks as medium-sized. The chain is built from TRBV9 and TRBJ2-3; 15 bases agree with TRBD2. From germline, CDR1 is SGDLS and CDR2 YYNGEE. The V gene end was trimmed by 4 bases and the J gene end by 12 bases; junction bases not matched to a gene: 9. The CDR3 sequence is 15 residues long. CDR3 nucleotides: TGTGCCAGCAGCCCTTCCGGGACTAGCGGGGGGCCACAGTATTTT. This translates into CASSPSGTSGGPQYF.

About this clone itself: At one of its ends the junction is not consistent with the germline gene, which may arise from a read error. This chain links TRBV7-9 with TRBJ1-5; no clear D gene. Germline-derived CDR1 and CDR2 are SEHNR and FQNEAQ (reference sequence). The CDR3 totals 14 residues. The CDR3 loop reads CASSLEGSGQPQHF. Written as DNA, the CDR3 is TGTGCCAGCAGTTTAGAGGGCAGCGGGCAGCCCCAGCATTTT.

The V and J genes are TRBV9 and TRBJ2-7, with a tentative D call TRBD2 (5 bases). V was shortened by 0 bases and J by 3 bases, with 13 bases between the two germline ends. This CDR3 is built from 15 residues. Germline-derived CDR1 and CDR2 are SGDLS and YYNGEE. The CDR3 bases are TGTGCCAGCAGCGTAGGATCGGGATTTGGCTACGAGCAGTACTTC. This encodes CASSVGSGFGYEQYF.

This chain links TRBV4-3 with TRBJ2-7; tentative D call: TRBD2 (6 bases). V lost 0 bases, J lost 1 base, and 13 bases lay in between. The germline CDR1 and CDR2 sequences are LGHNA and YSLEER. CDR3 length: 16 amino acids. CDR3 loop: CASSQERDGYSYEQYF. CDR3 sequence (DNA): TGCGCCAGCAGCCAAGAGCGGGACGGGTATTCCTACGAGCAGTACTTC.

The chain carries TRBV4-1 and TRBJ2-1; TRBD2 aligns across 11 bases. Germline V lookup: CDR1 MGHRA, CDR2 YSYEKL. CDR3 length: 18 amino acids. J lost 5 bases, V lost 6 bases, and 15 bases had no gene match. The CDR3, as DNA: TGCGCCAGCAGTGATAAGGGTAGCGGGAGGGCGTCGGACAATGAGCAGTTCTTC. Its translation is CASSDKGSGRASDNEQFF.

In regard to this clone: Other DNA sequences in the same sample also yield this CDR3. The gene calls are TRBV10-3 and TRBJ2-7, with D possibly being TRBD1 (6 bases). CDR3 length: 14 amino acids. The germline V gene encodes CDR1 ENHRY and CDR2 SYGVKD. The V end lost 0 bases, the J end lost 5 bases, and 11 bases lay between the germline ends. CDR3 nucleotides: TGTGCCATCAGTGAGTCGATACAGGGAAACGAGCAGTACTTC. Its protein is CAISESIQGNEQYF.

The V call is TRBV9, the J call TRBJ2-7; 9 bases are a match to TRBD2. The junction had 4 bases not matched to a gene; V was cut back by 3 bases and J by 3 bases. CDR1 is SGDLS, CDR2 YYNGEE, per germline. The CDR3 is 14 amino acids. CDR3 bases: TGTGCCAGCAGCGAGCGACTAGCGGTCTACGAGCAGTACTTC. As protein: CASSERLAVYEQYF.

By its share, this clone is large (0.1 to 1%). The chain combines TRBV19 with TRBJ2-5; TRBD2 is a possible D gene (7 bases). The V end was cut by 3 bases, the J end by 1 base, with 15 bases between. The CDR3 consists of 16 residues. Looked up from germline, CDR1 is LNHDA and CDR2 is SQIVND (reference sequence). This CDR3 is CASSMRGRVIQETQYF. The CDR3 nucleotides are TGTGCCAGTAGTATGAGGGGGAGGGTAATCCAAGAGACCCAGTACTTC. Complete variable domain (other parts from reference TRBV19 and TRBJ2-5): DGGITQSPKYLFRKEGQNVTLSCEQNLNHDAMYWYRQDPGQGLRLIYYSQIVNDFQKGDIAEGYSVSREKKESFPLTVTSAQKNPTAFYLCASSMRGRVIQETQYFGPGTRLLVL.

The chain is built from TRBV27 and TRBJ2-1, with a possible D match to TRBD1 (5 bases). This CDR3 region has 16 residues. Germline-derived CDR1 and CDR2 are MNHEY and SMNVEV (reference sequence). The ends were cut back, 3 bases at V and 4 bases at J, with 16 bases in the middle. The DNA for the CDR3 is TGTGCCAGCAGTTTGGGGCAGGGATCCTTTTACAATGAGCAGTTCTTC. This translates into CASSLGQGSFYNEQFF.